A selection of T cell receptor beta chains follows, all from one sample in a study of shared clonotypes between healthy human individuals. TCRdb's copy holds only in-frame clones and misses some; the assay was immunoSEQ multiplex PCR. This repertoire shows some 2.1 million clones, over 85% found once; its top ten account for roughly 1%. The material sequenced was naive CD8+ T cells sorted from blood. These receptor sequences come from a man between 18 and 29 years old in good health. Both conserved end residues are part of each CDR3. Each record gives: CDR3 DNA, CDR3 protein, J gene, D gene, V gene, CDR3 length. A D gene is named only where the DNA matches it firmly.

cdr3_nt: TGTGCCAGCAGCTTAGAACCGGGGGCGGGAGAGACCCAGTACTTC; cdr3_aa: CASSLEPGAGETQYF; j_call: TRBJ2-5; d_call: .; v_call: TRBV11-2; cdr3_length: 15
cdr3_nt: TGTGCCAGCAGCCCCACCGGGAGCCGAGATTACGAGCAGTACTTC; cdr3_aa: CASSPTGSRDYEQYF; j_call: TRBJ2-7; d_call: .; v_call: TRBV13; cdr3_length: 15
cdr3_nt: TGCGCCAGCAGCCAAGGAGGGTCTTATGGCTACACCTTC; cdr3_aa: CASSQGGSYGYTF; j_call: TRBJ1-2; d_call: .; v_call: TRBV4-1; cdr3_length: 13
cdr3_nt: TGTGCCAGCAGCGGTACCAATGGACTGCAGAACTTC; cdr3_aa: CASSGTNGLQNF; j_call: TRBJ2-7; d_call: .; v_call: TRBV9; cdr3_length: 12
cdr3_nt: TGTGCCAGCAGCTTAGGCAGCTACACAGATACGCAGTATTTT; cdr3_aa: CASSLGSYTDTQYF; j_call: TRBJ2-3; d_call: .; v_call: TRBV7-6; cdr3_length: 14
cdr3_nt: TGTGCCAGCAGCATAGGGGCTGGACTAGCGGTAGATACGCAGTATTTT; cdr3_aa: CASSIGAGLAVDTQYF; j_call: TRBJ2-3; d_call: TRBD2; v_call: TRBV7-2; cdr3_length: 16
cdr3_nt: TGCAGCGTTGAGGAGGAGAACACCGGGGAGCTGTTTTTT; cdr3_aa: CSVEEENTGELFF; j_call: TRBJ2-2; d_call: .; v_call: TRBV29-1; cdr3_length: 13
cdr3_nt: TGCGCCAGCAGTGAGTACCGGGACAGATCCTACGAGCAGTACTTC; cdr3_aa: CASSEYRDRSYEQYF; j_call: TRBJ2-7; d_call: TRBD1; v_call: TRBV10-2; cdr3_length: 15
cdr3_nt: TGTGCCAGCAGTGAAGGACAGGGAACCTACGAGCAGTACTTC; cdr3_aa: CASSEGQGTYEQYF; j_call: TRBJ2-7; d_call: TRBD1; v_call: TRBV28; cdr3_length: 14
cdr3_nt: TGTGCCTGGAGTGTATCGGGTGACGGGGAGCTGTTTTTT; cdr3_aa: CAWSVSGDGELFF; j_call: TRBJ2-2; d_call: .; v_call: TRBV30; cdr3_length: 13
cdr3_nt: TGTGCCAGCAGCCAGACGACAGGGAGCTCCTACAATGAGCAGTTCTTC; cdr3_aa: CASSQTTGSSYNEQFF; j_call: TRBJ2-1; d_call: TRBD1; v_call: TRBV14; cdr3_length: 16
cdr3_nt: TGTGCCAGCAGCTCATGGAATTTCTCTGGGGCCAACGTCCTGACTTTC; cdr3_aa: CASSSWNFSGANVLTF; j_call: TRBJ2-6; d_call: .; v_call: TRBV11-2; cdr3_length: 16
cdr3_nt: TGTGCCAGCAGTGAGGGTCAAGCTAACTATGGCTACACCTTC; cdr3_aa: CASSEGQANYGYTF; j_call: TRBJ1-2; d_call: .; v_call: TRBV2; cdr3_length: 14
cdr3_nt: TGTGCCAGCAGTGAAGGTAGTGGGACGGGGGAAGCTTTCTTT; cdr3_aa: CASSEGSGTGEAFF; j_call: TRBJ1-1; d_call: .; v_call: TRBV2; cdr3_length: 14
cdr3_nt: TGTGCCATCAAGGGGACCGACAGGGTCAACGAGCAGTACTTC; cdr3_aa: CAIKGTDRVNEQYF; j_call: TRBJ2-7; d_call: TRBD1; v_call: TRBV10-3; cdr3_length: 14
cdr3_nt: TGTGCCAGCAGCGCACTACCGGGACAGGCGAACACTGAAGCTTTCTTT; cdr3_aa: CASSALPGQANTEAFF; j_call: TRBJ1-1; d_call: TRBD1; v_call: TRBV9; cdr3_length: 16
cdr3_nt: TGTGCCAGCAGCCACCCGACAGGAGAGAACACTGAAGCTTTCTTT; cdr3_aa: CASSHPTGENTEAFF; j_call: TRBJ1-1; d_call: .; v_call: TRBV7-6; cdr3_length: 15
cdr3_nt: TGTGCCAGCAGCGGCGCCGGGACAGACGTGATGGACAACTATGGCTACACCTTC; cdr3_aa: CASSGAGTDVMDNYGYTF; j_call: TRBJ1-2; d_call: TRBD1; v_call: TRBV9; cdr3_length: 18
cdr3_nt: TGTGCCAGCAGTTACCAGGGTGCTGAAGCTTTCTTT; cdr3_aa: CASSYQGAEAFF; j_call: TRBJ1-1; d_call: .; v_call: TRBV13; cdr3_length: 12
cdr3_nt: TGTGCCGCGGACTCGACAGAGACCCAGTACTTC; cdr3_aa: CAADSTETQYF; j_call: TRBJ2-5; d_call: .; v_call: TRBV2; cdr3_length: 11
cdr3_nt: TGTGCCAGCAGTTACTCCCCGTGGGACGGCCAGGACGAGCAGTACTTC; cdr3_aa: CASSYSPWDGQDEQYF; j_call: TRBJ2-7; d_call: .; v_call: TRBV6-5; cdr3_length: 16
cdr3_nt: TGTGCCAGCAGCTTAACGGTCGGTAACACTGAAGCTTTCTTT; cdr3_aa: CASSLTVGNTEAFF; j_call: TRBJ1-1; d_call: .; v_call: TRBV7-9; cdr3_length: 14